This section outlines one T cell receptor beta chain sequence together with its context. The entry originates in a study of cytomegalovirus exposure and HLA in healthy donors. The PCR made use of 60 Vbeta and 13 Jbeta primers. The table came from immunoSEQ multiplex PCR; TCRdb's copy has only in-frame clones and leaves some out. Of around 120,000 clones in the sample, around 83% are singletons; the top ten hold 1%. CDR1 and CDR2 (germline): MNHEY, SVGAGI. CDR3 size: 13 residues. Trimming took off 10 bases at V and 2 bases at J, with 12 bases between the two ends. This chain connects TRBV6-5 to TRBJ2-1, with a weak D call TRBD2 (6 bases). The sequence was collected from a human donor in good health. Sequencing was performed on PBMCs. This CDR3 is CAIIGGTYNEQFF. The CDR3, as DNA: TGTGCCATCATCGGCGGGACCTACAATGAGCAGTTCTTC.